Presented here are 29 T cell receptor beta chains from one specimen sequenced in a study of cytomegalovirus exposure and HLA in healthy donors. It was with 60 Vbeta and 13 Jbeta primers that the PCR ran. This table comes from immunoSEQ multiplex PCR, and its TCRdb copy is limited to in-frame clones, with some not included. The repertoire includes just under 95,000 clones, over 75% of them detected once, and around 7.8% sits in the top ten. Sequenced: PBMCs. These receptors were obtained from a man aged 45-60 years in good health and CMV-seropositive.

Regarding this clone: Additional DNA sequences in this sample encode the identical CDR3. This chain uses TRBV7-8 with TRBJ2-7; possible D gene TRBD1, 5 bases. This CDR3 comprises 15 residues. Germline loops: CDR1 SGHVS, CDR2 FQNEAQ. Trimming left V 2 bases short and J 0 bases short, with 11 bases between. The CDR3 DNA sequence: TGTGCCAGCAGCTTACACCAGGGCCCCTCCTACGAGCAGTACTTC. This gives the protein CASSLHQGPSYEQYF.

Note on this clone: Compared with germline, one end of the junction differs, possibly owing to a read error. The CDR3 loop is CASSPRTDRGSAGYPF. The CDR3 DNA follows: TGTGCCAGCAGCCCGCGGACGGACAGGGGAAGTGCTGGCTACCCCTTC. The chain recombines TRBV4-2 with TRBJ1-2; 9 positions match TRBD1. Germline lookup yields CDR1 LGHNA and CDR2 YNFKEQ. The CDR3 runs 16 residues.

This chain uses TRBV19 with TRBJ1-6; 10 bases are a match to TRBD1. This CDR3 has 14 residues. Germline V gives CDR1 LNHDA, CDR2 SQIVND (reference sequence). Trimming took 6 bases from V and 5 from J; bases not matched to a gene: 1. The CDR3 DNA sequence: TGTGCCAGTAGGGGACAGGGGAATAATTCACCCCTCCACTTT. It codes for CASRGQGNNSPLHF. The full variable domain, with the rest looked up from reference TRBV19 and TRBJ1-6, is DGGITQSPKYLFRKEGQNVTLSCEQNLNHDAMYWYRQDPGQGLRLIYYSQIVNDFQKGDIAEGYSVSREKKESFPLTVTSAQKNPTAFYLCASRGQGNNSPLHFGNGTRLTVT.

The chain couples TRBV20-1 to TRBJ2-1; D gene ambiguous. This CDR3 region has 11 residues. The germline CDR1 and CDR2 sequences are DFQATT and SNEGSKA (reference sequence). V was clipped by 1 base and J by 7 bases, with 5 bases between them. The DNA of the CDR3 is TGCAGTGCTAGAGTTTCAAATGAGCAGTTCTTC. It yields the protein CSARVSNEQFF.

The chain has TRBV18 and TRBJ2-2; 8 bases align to TRBD1. Trimming at V came to 5 bases and at J to 3 bases, leaving 5 bases not matched to a gene. The CDR3 consists of 15 residues. Germline values: CDR1 KGHSH, CDR2 LQKENI. The CDR3 reads CASSSMTGDTGELFF. CDR3 coding DNA: TGTGCCAGCTCAAGTATGACAGGGGACACCGGGGAGCTGTTTTTT.

This clone is a singleton in its sample. CDR3 amino acids: CASSISGVSNQPQHF. The DNA of the CDR3 is TGTGCCAGTAGTATATCCGGGGTTAGCAATCAGCCCCAGCATTTT. The chain carries TRBV19 and TRBJ1-5; D is unresolved. Germline V gene lookup returns CDR1 LNHDA and CDR2 SQIVND (reference sequence). Trimming pared 2 bases from V and 0 bases from J, leaving 8 bases between. CDR3 size: 15 residues.

This chain links TRBV6-5 with TRBJ2-7, with unresolved D. CDR1 and CDR2 from the germline V gene are MNHEY and SVGAGI. CDR3 size: 14 residues. Trimming removed 1 base from V and 0 bases from J, with 7 bases in between. The DNA for the CDR3 is TGTGCCAGCAGTTACTATTACAGCTCCTACGAGCAGTACTTC. Translation: CASSYYYSSYEQYF.

This chain connects TRBV19 to TRBJ1-3; 8 nucleotides agree with TRBD1. The ends lost 3 bases at V and 2 bases at J; junction bases unmatched: 0. The CDR3 extends over 14 amino acids. Germline values: CDR1 LNHDA, CDR2 SQIVND (reference sequence). The CDR3 coding sequence is TGTGCCAGTAGTATCAGGGGGCCTGGAAACACCATATATTTT. Its protein product is CASSIRGPGNTIYF.

The J gene is TRBJ1-2, the V gene TRBV7-2; no reliable D call. V was shortened by 3 bases and J by 1 base, with 9 bases between the two germline ends. Germline-derived CDR1 and CDR2 are SGHTA and FQGNSA. The CDR3 is made up of 14 amino acids. The CDR3 sequence: CASSFPPSNYGYTF. The CDR3 coding sequence is TGTGCCAGCAGCTTTCCTCCCAGTAACTATGGCTACACCTTC.

The V call is TRBV9, the J call TRBJ1-5, with a tentative D call TRBD1 (5 bases). V was trimmed by 0 bases and J by 0 bases, leaving 7 bases between them. The length of the CDR3 is 15 residues. Looked up from germline, CDR1 is SGDLS and CDR2 is YYNGEE. The CDR3 region is CASSVEGYSNQPQHF. CDR3 nucleotide sequence: TGTGCCAGCAGCGTAGAGGGGTATAGCAATCAGCCCCAGCATTTT.

The chain carries TRBV19 and TRBJ2-1, with 9 bases lining up with TRBD2. Per germline, CDR1 LNHDA and CDR2 SQIVND (reference sequence). CDR3 length: 15 residues. V was pared by 5 bases and J by 3 bases, with 5 bases of the junction left unmatched. The CDR3 sequence is CASSLLAGDYNEQFF. The CDR3 DNA is TGTGCCAGTAGTCTCTTAGCGGGGGACTACAATGAGCAGTTCTTC.

This clone has just a few counts. The gene calls are TRBV27 and TRBJ2-1; TRBD1 matches 7 bases. Germline V gene lookup returns CDR1 MNHEY and CDR2 SMNVEV (reference sequence). Trimming removed 7 bases from V and 4 bases from J; junction bases left unmatched: 4. The CDR3 spans 13 residues. The CDR3 loop is CASNDRVYNEQFF. In DNA, the CDR3 is TGTGCCAGCAATGACAGGGTTTACAATGAGCAGTTCTTC.

The J gene is TRBJ2-4, the V gene TRBV13; TRBD1 aligns across 9 bases. The CDR3 has 14 residues. Unmatched junction bases numbered 6, after V lost 5 bases and J lost 7 bases. Germline CDR1 reads PRHDT; CDR2 reads FYEKMQ (reference sequence). The CDR3 DNA reads TGTGCCAGCAGCAACCGGGACAGGGCTAACATTCAGTACTTC. The encoded protein is CASSNRDRANIQYF.

The gene calls are TRBV27 and TRBJ1-2; 11 bases agree with TRBD1. Germline lookup yields CDR1 MNHEY and CDR2 SMNVEV (reference sequence). V dropped 5 bases and J dropped 8; count of bases not matched to a gene: 10. This CDR3 spans 15 amino acids. CDR3 sequence reads: CASSPASRDRGGYTF. The CDR3 nucleotides read TGTGCCAGCAGTCCGGCGTCCCGGGACAGGGGGGGCTACACCTTC.

V gene TRBV5-4 combines with J gene TRBJ2-4; tentative D call: TRBD2 (6 bases). CDR1 and CDR2 (germline): SGHNT, YYREEE (reference sequence). V lost 4 bases, J lost 5 bases, and 10 bases lay in between. This CDR3 spans 13 amino acids. This chain's CDR3 is CASSGGEENIQYF. CDR3 in DNA: TGTGCCAGCAGCGGCGGGGAGGAAAACATTCAGTACTTC.

As DNA, the CDR3 is TGTGCCAGCAGCAAAGATGGGACAGGGCGCTACACCTTC. Protein sequence: CASSKDGTGRYTF. This chain connects TRBV21-1 to TRBJ1-2; the DNA was not used to check the table's D call, TRBD1. TRBV21-1 has pseudogene status. This CDR3 has 13 residues.

The rearrangement joins TRBV5-1 to TRBJ2-5; D might be TRBD1 (7 bases). Germline loops: CDR1 SGHRS, CDR2 YFSETQ. The CDR3 is 14 amino acids. V lost 7 bases and J 5 bases, leaving 18 bases between the germline ends. CDR3 bases: TGCGCCAGCCGAGAGGAGGGGGCGTCCGAGACCCAGTACTTC. Its translation: CASREEGASETQYF.

This clone was observed a handful of times. V gene TRBV5-6 combines with J gene TRBJ2-3; the D gene is possibly TRBD2 (6 bases). The CDR3 is made up of 15 amino acids. With 4 bases removed from V and 2 bases from J, the gap between germline ends came to 14 bases. Germline assignment: CDR1 SGHDT and CDR2 YYEEEE. CDR3 loop: CASSRGTLITDTQYF. The CDR3 DNA reads TGTGCCAGCAGCCGGGGGACTTTAATCACAGATACGCAGTATTTT.

The chain employs TRBV9 and TRBJ2-5, with D perhaps matching TRBD2 (7 bases). The V gene's germline CDR1 is SGDLS and CDR2 YYNGEE. Trimming left V 3 bases short and J 0 bases short, with 9 bases between. This CDR3 comprises 14 residues. CDR3: CASSAGGHQETQYF. The CDR3 region has the DNA TGTGCCAGCAGCGCCGGGGGGCACCAAGAGACCCAGTACTTC. Full variable domain (rest looked up from reference TRBV9 and TRBJ2-5): DSGVTQTPKHLITATGQRVTLRCSPRSGDLSVYWYQQSLDQGLQFLIQYYNGEERAKGNILERFSAQQFPDLHSELNLSSLELGDSALYFCASSAGGHQETQYFGPGTRLLVL.

V and J are TRBV28 and TRBJ1-5; the match to TRBD1 covers 9 bases. The germline V gene encodes CDR1 MDHEN and CDR2 SYDVKM. V lost 5 bases to trimming and J lost 6 bases; unmatched junction nucleotides: 5. The CDR3 extends over 14 amino acids. CDR3 in DNA: TGTGCCAGCAGTATCACAGGGGGCGGTCAGCCCCAGCATTTT. It encodes CASSITGGGQPQHF.

The count of this clone is one. V gene TRBV5-1 combines with J gene TRBJ1-1; no definite D call. CDR3 length equals 15 residues. Germline V gene sequence: CDR1 SGHRS, CDR2 YFSETQ. With 0 bases removed from V and 2 bases from J, the gap between germline ends came to 11 bases. In nucleotides, the CDR3 is TGCGCCAGCAGCTTGGCCGCAGGTGGAAACACTGAAGCTTTCTTT. It is translated as CASSLAAGGNTEAFF.

The J gene is TRBJ2-7, the V gene TRBV15; 10 bases are a match to TRBD2. The CDR3 extends over 16 amino acids. Germline V CDR1 and CDR2: LNHNV, YYDKDF (reference sequence). V shed 1 base and J 2 bases; nucleotides not matched to a gene: 5. The CDR3 spells CATSRGRTSGPYEQYF. CDR3 nucleotide sequence: TGTGCCACCAGCAGAGGACGGACTAGCGGCCCCTACGAGCAGTACTTC.

The chain employs TRBV27 and TRBJ2-3; 8 nucleotides match TRBD1. Per the germline V gene, CDR1 is MNHEY and CDR2 is SMNVEV (reference sequence). The CDR3 has 15 amino acids. Trimming at V came to 3 bases and at J to 1 base, leaving 3 bases not matched to a gene. CDR3 sequence (DNA): TGTGCCAGCAGTTTCGACAGGGGAGGCACAGATACGCAGTATTTT. Translating gives CASSFDRGGTDTQYF.

The V and J genes are TRBV6-4 and TRBJ1-4, with unresolved D. The germline V and J ends were trimmed by 6 bases and 0 bases, with 11 bases remaining between them. Germline V gene data show CDR1 as MRHNA and CDR2 as SNTAGT. The CDR3 consists of 15 residues. Written as DNA, the CDR3 is TGTGCCAGCAGCGAGTATGCCGCAACTAATGAAAAACTGTTTTTT. Residues: CASSEYAATNEKLFF.

The chain employs TRBV18 and TRBJ1-2; D remains unclear. From germline, CDR1 is KGHSH and CDR2 LQKENI. Between the trimmed V and J ends, which lost 0 bases and 6 bases, there was a span of 8 bases. The CDR3 is made up of 13 amino acids. DNA for the CDR3: TGTGCCAGCTCACCACCCTCCGGGAATGGCTACACCTTC. Translating it yields CASSPPSGNGYTF. Using reference TRBV18 and TRBJ1-2 for the parts outside the CDR3, the full variable domain is NAGVMQNPRHLVRRRGQEARLRCSPMKGHSHVYWYRQLPEEGLKFMVYLQKENIIDESGMPKERFSAEFPKEGPSILRIQQVVRGDSAAYFCASSPPSGNGYTFGSGTRLTVV.

V is TRBV27 and J is TRBJ1-2, with D perhaps TRBD1 (5 bases). The CDR3 is 13 amino acids. V lost 10 bases and J lost 4, with 16 bases in between. Germline V gives CDR1 MNHEY, CDR2 SMNVEV (reference sequence). The CDR3 protein is CATKPGQTYGYTF. DNA for the CDR3: TGTGCCACGAAACCCGGACAAACCTATGGCTACACCTTC.

The gene calls are TRBV18 and TRBJ1-1; D remains unclear. There are 14 residues in the CDR3. V was clipped by 3 bases and J by 0 bases, with 8 bases between them. Per germline, CDR1 KGHSH and CDR2 LQKENI. The CDR3 DNA follows: TGTGCCAGCTCACCTTTGGCAGTGAACACTGAAGCTTTCTTT. The encoded protein is CASSPLAVNTEAFF.

The chain joins TRBV5-1 to TRBJ2-2, with D possibly being TRBD2 (6 bases). CDR3 length: 15 residues. The germline CDR1 and CDR2 sequences are SGHRS and YFSETQ. Trimming removed 3 bases from V and 7 bases from J, with 16 bases in between. CDR3 bases: TGCGCCAGCAGCTGGGGGACTCTTCCTGGCGGGGAGCTGTTTTTT. It specifies CASSWGTLPGGELFF.

J is TRBJ2-2 and V is TRBV4-1; D not resolved. There are 14 residues in the CDR3. V lost 0 bases, J lost 6 bases, and 8 bases lay in between. The germline V gene encodes CDR1 MGHRA and CDR2 YSYEKL. The CDR3 bases are TGCGCCAGCAGCCAAGAAGAGCAGGCCGGGGAGCTGTTTTTT. Protein sequence: CASSQEEQAGELFF.